A single sample is the source of the 21 T cell receptor beta chains below, sequenced in a study of blood T cells in healthy people across ages. A sample-barcoded 5' primer and a J-beta primer mix were used in a second PCR of about 6 to 12 cycles. Each CDR3 protein is one row after TCRdb ran MiXCR on the 5' RACE reads. The sample contains 800,000 to 950,000 distinct CDR3 sequences, under 40% of which appear only once. The sample was blood. The source is a man younger than 30 in good health.

The rearrangement links TRBV12-3 or TRBV12-4 to TRBJ2-2; 7 nucleotides align to TRBD1. The CDR3 runs to 13 residues. V was clipped by 6 bases and J by 9 bases; unmatched bases: 7. The CDR3 region is CASRIDRARELFF. Written as DNA, the CDR3 is TGTGCCAGCAGAATCGACAGGGCCAGGGAGCTGTTTTTT.

The chain combines TRBV6-2 or TRBV6-3 with TRBJ1-2; possibly TRBD1 for D (5 bases). Trimming took off 2 bases at V and 9 bases at J, with 13 bases between the two ends. Germline values: CDR1 MNHEY, CDR2 SVGEGT. This CDR3 contains 13 residues. The DNA of the CDR3 is TGTGCCAGCAGTTACGGGGACGGTGGGAGCTACACCTTC. Its translation: CASSYGDGGSYTF.

The chain couples TRBV19 to TRBJ2-1, with D uncertain. This CDR3 is built from 18 residues. Germline CDR1 and CDR2: LNHDA and SQIVND (reference sequence). V lost 1 base and J lost 0, with 16 bases in between. The CDR3 region is CASSIGHPTPSSYNEQFF. Here the CDR3 DNA reads TGTGCCAGTAGTATAGGACACCCAACACCCTCCTCCTACAATGAGCAGTTCTTC.

In this sample, this clonotype turned up many times. The CDR3 region is CSARARYNEQFF. The DNA of the CDR3 is TGCAGTGCTAGAGCCCGATACAATGAGCAGTTCTTC. The V call is TRBV20-1, the J call TRBJ2-1; D uncertain. V lost 1 base to trimming and J lost 4 bases, with 5 bases between them. Germline V gene data show CDR1 as DFQATT and CDR2 as SNEGSKA (reference sequence). The CDR3 has 12 residues.

This clonotype has just a few counts. The chain links TRBV20-1 to TRBJ1-4, with D possibly TRBD1 on 5 matching bases. Looked up from germline, CDR1 is DFQATT and CDR2 is SNEGSKA (reference sequence). The CDR3 covers 12 residues. Trimming removed 6 bases at V and 7 bases at J, with 12 bases between. The chain's CDR3 is CSARRGGEKLFF. DNA for the CDR3: TGCAGTGCCCGGAGGGGCGGTGAAAAACTGTTTTTT.

Points on this clonotype: This may stem from a read error, because a much larger clone lies one nucleotide away. This chain joins TRBV9 and TRBJ1-2, with D perhaps matching TRBD1 (6 bases). Looked up from germline, CDR1 is SGDLS and CDR2 is YYNGEE. The CDR3 totals 16 residues. V was pared by 2 bases and J by 6 bases, with 20 bases between. The CDR3 is CASSVDRGGRNDGYTF. DNA for the CDR3: TGTGCCAGCAGCGTCGATAGAGGGGGTAGGAACGATGGCTACACCTTC.

Comment on this clonotype: At one end the junction does not follow the germline gene, possibly because of a read error. The CDR3 DNA sequence: TGTGCCAGCAGTTCTCACAGGAGTTCTAACTATGGCTGCACCTTC. It encodes CASSSHRSSNYGCTF. V gene TRBV12-3 or TRBV12-4 combines with J gene TRBJ1-2; D is possibly TRBD1 (5 bases). The CDR3 has 15 residues.

This chain joins TRBV2 and TRBJ2-1; perhaps TRBD2 as D (6 bases). V was pared by 3 bases and J by 0 bases, with 12 bases between. There are 16 residues in the CDR3. CDR1 and CDR2 (germline): SNHLY, FYNNEI. The CDR3 nucleotides read TGTGCCAGCAGTGATGGCGGGACGCCCTCCTACAATGAGCAGTTCTTC. This gives the protein CASSDGGTPSYNEQFF.

In this sample, this clonotype turned up a few times. This chain connects TRBV28 to TRBJ1-6; D is uncertain. CDR1 is MDHEN and CDR2 is SYDVKM in the germline V gene. V lost 10 bases and J lost 6, with 13 bases in between. The CDR3 extends over 13 amino acids. This CDR3 reads CATRLGINSPLHF. CDR3 sequence (DNA): TGTGCCACCAGGTTAGGGATTAATTCACCCCTCCACTTT. Drawing the rest from reference TRBV28 and TRBJ1-6, the complete variable domain is DVKVTQSSRYLVKRTGEKVFLECVQDMDHENMFWYRQDPGLGLRLIYFSYDVKMKEKGDIPEGYSVSREKKERFSLILESASTNQTSMYLCATRLGINSPLHFGNGTRLTVT.

This clonotype was found a few times. This sequence joins TRBV10-3 and TRBJ1-2, with 7 bases fitting TRBD1. Germline CDR1 reads ENHRY; CDR2 reads SYGVKD. V dropped 8 bases and J dropped 8; count of bases not matched to a gene: 14. The CDR3 is 14 amino acids. CDR3 protein: CAIQDRERLRGYTF. CDR3 DNA: TGTGCCATCCAAGACAGGGAAAGGTTACGAGGCTACACCTTC.

This chain uses TRBV5-1 with TRBJ2-5, with D unresolved. The CDR3 spans 14 residues. V shed 1 base and J shed 2 bases, with 9 bases lying between them. Germline V gene data show CDR1 as SGHRS and CDR2 as YFSETQ. The CDR3 region is CASSLSSEQETQYF. CDR3 DNA sequence: TGCGCCAGCAGCTTGAGCTCGGAGCAAGAGACCCAGTACTTC.

The chain carries TRBV18 and TRBJ2-7, with 7 bases fitting TRBD1. CDR3 length equals 15 residues. The germline gives CDR1 KGHSH, CDR2 LQKENI. With V trimmed by 6 bases and J by 2 bases, 10 bases remained unmatched. CDR3 region: CASSPGTEAAYEQYF. CDR3 coding DNA: TGTGCCAGCTCGCCTGGGACAGAGGCGGCCTACGAGCAGTACTTC.

This clonotype was recorded at least ten times. This chain connects TRBV29-1 to TRBJ2-4; 8 nucleotides line up with TRBD1. The V gene end was trimmed by 7 bases and the J gene end by 6 bases; junction bases not matched to a gene: 2. CDR3 length equals 11 residues. Germline CDR1 reads SQVTM; CDR2 reads ANQGSEA. CDR3 loop: CSGGQGNIQYF. CDR3 in DNA: TGCAGCGGCGGACAGGGAAACATTCAGTACTTC.

The V call is TRBV5-1, the J call TRBJ1-1; weak D call: TRBD1 (6 bases). V dropped 2 bases and J dropped 1 base, with 15 bases sitting between them. Germline values: CDR1 SGHRS, CDR2 YFSETQ. This CDR3 has 16 residues. The CDR3 DNA is TGCGCCAGCAGCTTACACTCGACAGGCCCGAACACTGAAGCTTTCTTT. Encoded protein: CASSLHSTGPNTEAFF.

This rearrangement joins TRBV18 to TRBJ1-1; unclear D gene. The germline V gene encodes CDR1 KGHSH and CDR2 LQKENI. The CDR3 extends over 14 amino acids. Trimming took 5 bases from V and 4 from J, leaving 14 bases between them. CDR3 sequence reads: CASSGSQFITEAFF. CDR3 sequence (DNA): TGTGCCAGCTCAGGCTCTCAGTTTATCACTGAAGCTTTCTTT. The variable domain in full, with the rest retrieved from reference TRBV18 and TRBJ1-1, is NAGVMQNPRHLVRRRGQEARLRCSPMKGHSHVYWYRQLPEEGLKFMVYLQKENIIDESGMPKERFSAEFPKEGPSILRIQQVVRGDSAAYFCASSGSQFITEAFFGQGTRLTVV.

The CDR3 coding sequence is TGCGCCAGCAGCCAAGTCCTCACCGGGGAGCTGTTTTTT. This gives the protein CASSQVLTGELFF. V is TRBV4-3 and J is TRBJ2-2; D is unresolved. V was pared by 1 base and J by 4 bases, with 4 bases between. Germline V gene lookup returns CDR1 LGHNA and CDR2 YSLEER. This CDR3 is built from 13 residues.

This clonotype came up a few times. The chain uses TRBV10-3 and TRBJ2-5; possible D gene TRBD2, 5 bases. The CDR3 is 12 residues long. Trimming removed 4 bases from V and 2 bases from J, with 5 bases in between. Germline lookup yields CDR1 ENHRY and CDR2 SYGVKD. The CDR3 coding sequence is TGTGCCATCAGTGCGGGACAAGAGACCCAGTACTTC. Residues: CAISAGQETQYF.

The chain recombines TRBV13 with TRBJ2-5; perhaps TRBD1 as D (6 bases). TRBJ2-7 explains the end of the DNA better; the J call may be wrong. CDR1 and CDR2 from the germline V gene are PRHDT and FYEKMQ (reference sequence). The CDR3 has 15 amino acids. The CDR3 nucleotides read TGTGCCAGCAGCTTACCACAGGGTGATGGCTACGAGCAGTACTTC. It specifies CASSLPQGDGYEQYF.

This chain links TRBV6-6 with TRBJ2-7; possibly TRBD1 or TRBD2 for D (5 bases each). CDR3 length equals 16 residues. CDR1 MNHNY and CDR2 SVGAGI come from the germline V gene (reference sequence). V lost 4 bases and J lost 7, with 23 bases in between. Written as DNA, the CDR3 is TGTGCCAGCAGTTCCCTGGGGGAACACCTCACGGGTGAGCAGTACTTC. Translated, it gives CASSSLGEHLTGEQYF.

This clonotype was found once. The V gene is TRBV20-1, the J gene TRBJ2-7, with TRBD2 matching over 10 bases. The J call is in doubt because the DNA end fits TRBJ2-5 better. CDR3 length: 12 residues. CDR1 and CDR2 from the germline V gene are DFQATT and SNEGSKA (reference sequence). The CDR3 nucleotides read TGCAGTGCGGAGCGGGGGGGAGAGACCCAGTACTTC. Amino acids: CSAERGGETQYF.

In its sample, this clonotype was seen once. This may come from a read error, since a much larger clone is one base off. In DNA form, the CDR3 reads TGCAGTGCTGGGGGGGACACCGAGAGCACAGATACGCGGTATTTT. It translates to CSAGGDTESTDTRYF. The chain recombines TRBV20-1 with TRBJ2-3, with TRBD2 as a possible D gene (7 bases). The CDR3 totals 15 residues. Germline assignment: CDR1 DFQATT and CDR2 SNEGSKA (reference sequence).